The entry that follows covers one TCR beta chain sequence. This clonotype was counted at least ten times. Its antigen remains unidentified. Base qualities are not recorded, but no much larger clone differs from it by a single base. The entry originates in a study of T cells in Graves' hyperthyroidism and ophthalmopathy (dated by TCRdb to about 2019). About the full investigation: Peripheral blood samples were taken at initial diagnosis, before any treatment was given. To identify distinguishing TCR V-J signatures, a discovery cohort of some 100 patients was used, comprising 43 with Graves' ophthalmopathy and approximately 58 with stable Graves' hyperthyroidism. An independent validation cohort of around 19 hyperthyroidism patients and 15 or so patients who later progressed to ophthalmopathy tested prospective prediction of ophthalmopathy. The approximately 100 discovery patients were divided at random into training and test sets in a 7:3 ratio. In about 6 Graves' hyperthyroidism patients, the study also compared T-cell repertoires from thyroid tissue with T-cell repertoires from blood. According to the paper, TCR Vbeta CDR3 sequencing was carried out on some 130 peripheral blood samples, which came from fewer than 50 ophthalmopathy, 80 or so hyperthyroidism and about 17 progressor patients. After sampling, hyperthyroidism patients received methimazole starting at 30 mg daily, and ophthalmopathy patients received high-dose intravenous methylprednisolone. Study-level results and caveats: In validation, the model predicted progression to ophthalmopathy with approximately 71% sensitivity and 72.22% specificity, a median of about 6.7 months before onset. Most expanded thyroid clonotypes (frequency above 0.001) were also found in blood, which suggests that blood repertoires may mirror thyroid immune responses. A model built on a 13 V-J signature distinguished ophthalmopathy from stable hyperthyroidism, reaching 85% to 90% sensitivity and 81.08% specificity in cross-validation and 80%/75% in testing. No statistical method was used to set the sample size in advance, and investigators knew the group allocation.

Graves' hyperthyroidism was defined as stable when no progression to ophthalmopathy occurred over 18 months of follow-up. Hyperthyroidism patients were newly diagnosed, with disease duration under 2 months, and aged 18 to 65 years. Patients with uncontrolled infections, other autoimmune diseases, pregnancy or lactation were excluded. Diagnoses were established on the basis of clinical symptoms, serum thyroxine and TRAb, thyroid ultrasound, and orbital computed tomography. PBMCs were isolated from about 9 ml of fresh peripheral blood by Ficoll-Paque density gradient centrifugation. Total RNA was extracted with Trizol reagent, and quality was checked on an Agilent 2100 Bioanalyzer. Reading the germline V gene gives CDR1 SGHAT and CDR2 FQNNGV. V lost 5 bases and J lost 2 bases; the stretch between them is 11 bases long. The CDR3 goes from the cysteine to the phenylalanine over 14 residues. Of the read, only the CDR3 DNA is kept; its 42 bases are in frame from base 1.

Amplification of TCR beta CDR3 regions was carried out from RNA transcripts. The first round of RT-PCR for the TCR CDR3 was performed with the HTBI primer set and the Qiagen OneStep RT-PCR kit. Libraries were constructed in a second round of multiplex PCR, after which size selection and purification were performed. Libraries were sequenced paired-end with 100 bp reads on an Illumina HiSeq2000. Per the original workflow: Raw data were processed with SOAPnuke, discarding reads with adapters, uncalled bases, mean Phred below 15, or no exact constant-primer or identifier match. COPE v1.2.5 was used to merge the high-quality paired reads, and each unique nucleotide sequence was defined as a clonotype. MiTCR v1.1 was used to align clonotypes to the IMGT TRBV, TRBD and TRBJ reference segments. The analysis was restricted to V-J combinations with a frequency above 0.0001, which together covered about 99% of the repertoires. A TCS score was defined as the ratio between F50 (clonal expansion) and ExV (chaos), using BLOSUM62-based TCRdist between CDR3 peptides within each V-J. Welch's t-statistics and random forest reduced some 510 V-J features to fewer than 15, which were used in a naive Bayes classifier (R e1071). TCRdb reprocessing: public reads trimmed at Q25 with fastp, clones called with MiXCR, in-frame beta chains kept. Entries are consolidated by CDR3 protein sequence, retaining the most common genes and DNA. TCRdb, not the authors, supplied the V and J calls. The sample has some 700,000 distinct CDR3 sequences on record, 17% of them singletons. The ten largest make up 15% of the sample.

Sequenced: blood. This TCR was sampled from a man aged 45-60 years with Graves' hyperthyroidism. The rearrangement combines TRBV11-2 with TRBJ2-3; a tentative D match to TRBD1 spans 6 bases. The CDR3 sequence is CASSLDRTTDTQYF. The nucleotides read TGTGCCAGCAGCCTCGACAGGACCACAGATACGCAGTATTTT.